This entry features one TCR beta chain sequence. What it binds is unknown. The CDR3 sequence is 15 residues long. CDR1 MGHRA and CDR2 YSYEKL come from the germline V gene. With 3 bases clipped from V and 6 bases from J, the junction kept 11 bases outside the gene matches. The sample comes from a study of T-cell memory formation after mild COVID-19. Looking at the study overall: Largely, TCR clusters stayed within a single donor. General study findings and limits: Researchers could not confirm that second-wave clones peaking on day 37 targeted SARS-CoV-2. Day 15 to 85 contracting clones showed balanced CD4/CD8; day 15 to 37 expanders favored CD4+.

Using its own MiXCR run on the 5' RACE reads, TCRdb lists one record per CDR3 protein. The profile covers under 550,000 distinct CDR3 sequences, with around a sixth appearing a single time and roughly an eighth taken by the ten largest. The sequence was collected from an adult woman who had mild COVID-19 (a few samples of this study predate the infection). Cell type and time point are not known. The sample comprised PBMCs or a T cell subset sorted from them (not recorded which). The gene calls are TRBV4-1 and TRBJ2-7, with 7 bases that match TRBD2. The CDR3 region has the DNA TGCGCCAGCAGCCACCGTCCCGGCGGGGAGGGCGAGCAGTACTTC. Encoded protein: CASSHRPGGEGEQYF.